Reported below is one TCR beta chain. This record comes from a study of blood T cell repertoires in COVID-19. The CDR3 totals 18 residues. Germline CDR1 reads GTSNPN; CDR2 reads SVGIG (reference sequence). Trimming at V came to 2 bases and at J to 0 bases, leaving 12 bases not matched to a gene. Participant-reported clinical history was the basis for cohort assignment. The table came from immunoSEQ multiplex PCR; TCRdb's copy has only in-frame clones and leaves some out. This sample has hundreds of thousands of clones, with roughly 88% found just once. The V gene is TRBV30, the J gene TRBJ1-2; 10 nucleotides line up with TRBD1. Sequenced material: PBMCs or T cells enriched from blood (not recorded which). The TCR sequence derives from a man in his thirties or forties who had recovered from COVID-19. The CDR3 loop reads CAWSKGATGGRANYGYTF. As DNA, the CDR3 is TGTGCCTGGAGTAAGGGAGCGACAGGGGGCAGAGCTAACTATGGCTACACCTTC.